In this sample, the clone carrying this T cell receptor beta chain turned up a few times. Its antigen is as yet unknown. V was pared by 4 bases and J by 6 bases, with 10 bases between. The CDR3 is 13 amino acids. Germline V lookup: CDR1 MNHEY, CDR2 SVGAGI. The data derive from a study of T-cell reconstitution after alpha-beta-depleted transplantation in children. Preparing the TCRbeta library involved the use of unique molecular identifiers. MiXCR, run by TCRdb on the PCR reads, gives a single entry per CDR3 protein. The table shows hundreds of thousands of distinct CDR3 sequences, with about 24% occurring only once. Study-wide points: Day-60 TCRbeta diversity that was high in some patients was derived from surviving recipient T cells and thymic progenitors. The authors attributed T-cell counts and diversity one year after transplant mostly to newly produced T cells. About two months after transplant, alpha-beta T cells reportedly came from several hundred expanded graft clones.

V usage is TRBV6-5 and J usage is TRBJ2-1; tentative D call: TRBD1 (5 bases). This clonotype originated in a female patient aged 2 to 10 who had a stem cell transplant for congenital amegakaryocytic thrombocytopenia, so the T cells may come from the graft donor. The specimen comprised PBMCs, mostly from graft donor cells, sampled 360 days after TCRalphabeta/CD19-depleted stem cell transplant. This CDR3 is CASSFGHLNEQFF. The DNA for the CDR3 is TGTGCCAGCAGTTTCGGACACCTCAATGAGCAGTTCTTC.